These T cell receptor beta chains were read from a single sample in a study of PD-1 blockade in classical Hodgkin lymphoma. Data came from immunoSEQ multiplex PCR; TCRdb stores just in-frame clones and leaves some out. Of roughly 100,000 clones listed, 85% to 95% were seen once; the top ten hold roughly 2%. The material sequenced was peripheral blood mononuclear cells (PBMCs), taken before the fourth cycle of nivolumab. The source is a human donor with classical Hodgkin lymphoma. CDR3s include the opening cysteine and the closing phenylalanine or tryptophan. Fields, in order: D gene, V gene, clone size, J gene, CDR3 DNA, CDR3 protein. D genes are given only for firm matches. Not all rows give a size; the values are once, few, many and, for expanded clones, a class.

TRBD2	TRBV5-1	NA	TRBJ2-3	TGCGCCAGCAGCTTGTCGACTAGCGGGAGTATGGATACGCAGTATTTT	CASSLSTSGSMDTQYF
TRBD1	TRBV7-7	NA	TRBJ2-1	TGTGCCAGCAGCTCGAACTTAGACAGGGGAAATGAGCAGTTCTTC	CASSSNLDRGNEQFF
TRBD1	TRBV27	NA	TRBJ2-7	TGTGCCAGCAGTGCCCGGACAGGGGCCCATTCCTACGAGCAGTACTTC	CASSARTGAHSYEQYF
NA	TRBV5-4	NA	TRBJ1-1	TGTGCCAGCAGCTCCCGGAACAGTGTGAACACTGAAGCTTTCTTT	CASSSRNSVNTEAFF
NA	TRBV28	NA	TRBJ2-1	TGTGCCAGCTCGGAAACAGCCTCTTCCTACAATGAGCAGTTCTTC	CASSETASSYNEQFF
TRBD1	TRBV4-2	once	TRBJ1-2	TGTGCCAGCAGCCAAGATATAACCGCAGGGGGCGCTAACTATGGCTACACCTTC	CASSQDITAGGANYGYTF
NA	TRBV12-5	NA	TRBJ1-4	TGTGCTAGTGGTTTGGGCACAGAAAGGGAAAAACTGTTTTTT	CASGLGTEREKLFF
NA	TRBV19	NA	TRBJ2-7	TGTGCCAGTAGTCTAACCGGGACCCGCTCCTACGAGCAGTACTTC	CASSLTGTRSYEQYF
NA	TRBV5-6	NA	TRBJ1-5	TGTGCCAGCAGCTTGAACAGGCTTTACAATCAGCCCCAGCATTTT	CASSLNRLYNQPQHF
NA	TRBV30	NA	TRBJ2-6	TGTGCCTGGGACTGGGCCTTGGGGGCTGGGGCCAACGTCCTGACTTTC	CAWDWALGAGANVLTF
NA	TRBV6-5	NA	TRBJ2-1	TGTGCCAGCAGTAGTAGCGGAGCCTACAATGAGCAGTTCTTC	CASSSSGAYNEQFF
NA	TRBV2	NA	TRBJ1-3	TGTGCCAGGGGAGGGATCAGCTCTGGAAACACCATATATTTT	CARGGISSGNTIYF
NA	TRBV10-3	NA	TRBJ2-7	TGTGCCACCTCAGGGTGGGTGAGGAGCTCCTACGAGCAGTACTTC	CATSGWVRSSYEQYF
TRBD2	TRBV15	NA	TRBJ2-4	TGTGCCACCAGCAGAGCGGGGGGTAGCTGGGGAAACCAGTACTTC	CATSRAGGSWGNQYF
NA	TRBV19	NA	TRBJ2-7	TGTGCCAGTAGTTCCCACTACGGGGGCTACGAGCAGTACTTC	CASSSHYGGYEQYF
TRBD2	TRBV28	NA	TRBJ2-7	TGTGCCAGCAGGACTAGCGGGAGTTACCACGAGCAGTACTTC	CASRTSGSYHEQYF